This TCR beta chain originates from a study of PD-1 blockade in classical Hodgkin lymphoma. General study points: Newly diagnosed patients reportedly had lower baseline TCR diversity than healthy donors.

The time point is: cycle 4 day 1 (C4D1), after more than 5 weeks of nivolumab. All patients relapsed after autologous stem cell transplantation, and brentuximab vedotin exposure varied. Reported best responses ranged across complete response, partial response or progressive disease. Assay: immunoSEQ multiplex PCR; the TCRdb copy retains only in-frame clones and omits some. The sample has about 33,000 clones, around 74% seen once. In its sample, this clone ranks as medium-sized. Its target is not known. The CDR3 sequence is 14 residues long. From germline, CDR1 is SNHLY and CDR2 FYNNEI. Trimming removed 2 bases from V and 5 bases from J, with 12 bases in between.

Sequences were derived from peripheral blood mononuclear cells (PBMCs), sampled before the fourth cycle of nivolumab. The chain employs TRBV2 and TRBJ1-1; no clear D. This TCR came from a human donor with classical Hodgkin lymphoma. The CDR3 loop is CASSEILMGTEAFF. In DNA form, the CDR3 reads TGTGCCAGCAGTGAAATCCTAATGGGGACTGAAGCTTTCTTT.